This T cell receptor (beta chain) was sequenced during a study of blood T cells in healthy people across ages. V lost 7 bases and J 4 bases, leaving 14 bases between the germline ends. The CDR3 has 14 amino acids. CDR1 is ENHRY and CDR2 is SYGVKD in the germline V gene. A second 7 to 11 cycle PCR used barcoded and J-beta primers. Each cDNA was tagged by a template-switch adaptor containing 12 random nucleotides. MiXCR, run by TCRdb on the 5' RACE reads, gives a single entry per CDR3 protein. This table holds 1.5 million to 2 million distinct CDR3 sequences, about 30% found once. Study conclusions and caveats: Aged donors had fewer naive CD4+ cells and lower diversity than long-lived donors.

Concerning this clonotype: What it binds is unknown.

J is TRBJ2-1 and V is TRBV10-3; D is undetermined. Sequenced sample: blood. This receptor was taken from a young woman in good health. CDR3 coding DNA: TGTGCCATCAAAGCTGAAGGGAAATACAATGAGCAGTTCTTC. Protein sequence: CAIKAEGKYNEQFF.